The text below deals with one T cell receptor beta chain. Its antigen remains unknown. TCRdb's copy holds only in-frame clones and misses some; the assay was immunoSEQ multiplex PCR. The table includes 1.5 million to 2.5 million clones, over 85% detected once. There are 18 residues in the CDR3. Per the germline V gene, CDR1 is LNHNV and CDR2 is YYDKDF (reference sequence). J was trimmed by 4 bases and V by 4 bases; bases with no gene match: 7. The record originates from a study of shared clonotypes between healthy human individuals. The overall study: For every donor, three CD4 naive, three CD4 memory, two CD8 naive and one CD8 memory plates were used. Findings of the study overall: Naive CD4 clonotype sharing across several donors was about 5%. Shared clonotypes across all four donors exceeded non-shared ones in generation probability. Measured sharing among donors was expected to vary with sequencing depth.

Positive CCR7 selection of CD45RO-negative cells yielded the naive CD8 cells, and terminally differentiated effector memory CD45RA+ cells were excluded. The sequenced sample was naive CD8+ T cells sorted from blood. This chain connects TRBV15 to TRBJ2-1; TRBD2 matches 16 bases. The TCR comes from a man between 18 and 35 years old in good health. The CDR3 DNA is TGTGCCACCAGCACCTCCGGGACTAGCGGGGGGGATTACAATGAGCAGTTCTTC. Amino acid sequence: CATSTSGTSGGDYNEQFF.